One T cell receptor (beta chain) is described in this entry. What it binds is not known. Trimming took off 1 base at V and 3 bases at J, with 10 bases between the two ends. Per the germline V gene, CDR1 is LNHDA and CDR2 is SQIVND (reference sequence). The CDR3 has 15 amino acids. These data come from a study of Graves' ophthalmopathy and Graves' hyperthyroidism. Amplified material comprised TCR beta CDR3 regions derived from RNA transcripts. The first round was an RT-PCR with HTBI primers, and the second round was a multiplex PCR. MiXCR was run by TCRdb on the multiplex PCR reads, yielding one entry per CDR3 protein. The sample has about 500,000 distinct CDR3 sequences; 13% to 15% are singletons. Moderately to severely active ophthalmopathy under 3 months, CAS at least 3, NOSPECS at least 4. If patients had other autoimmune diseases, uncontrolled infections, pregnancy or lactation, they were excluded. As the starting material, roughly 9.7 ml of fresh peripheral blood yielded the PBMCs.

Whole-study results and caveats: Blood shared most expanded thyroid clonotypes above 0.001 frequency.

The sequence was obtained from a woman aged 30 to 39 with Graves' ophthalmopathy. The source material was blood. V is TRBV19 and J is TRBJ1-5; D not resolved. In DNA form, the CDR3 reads TGTGCCAGTAGTATAGGGAATACCCCCAATCAGCCCCAGCATTTT. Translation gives CASSIGNTPNQPQHF.